This is a list of T cell receptor beta chains from one sample in a study of blood T cell repertoires in COVID-19. Generated by immunoSEQ multiplex PCR, the TCRdb table keeps only in-frame clones and is missing some. The table has about 140,000 clones, around 90% seen once. Sequencing used peripheral blood. These receptor sequences come from a human donor in a cohort sampled during active COVID-19. Each CDR3 is given with its conserved first and last residue. D genes are given only for firm matches. Clone size is shown for a subset of rows, as once, few, many or a class of expanded clone.

v_call	clone_size	d_call	j_call	cdr3_aa	cdr3_nt
TRBV27	.	TRBD2	TRBJ2-7	CASSILSSGGAYEQYF	TGTGCCAGCAGTATCCTCTCTAGCGGGGGTGCCTACGAGCAGTACTTC
TRBV7-8	.	.	TRBJ1-2	CASSLGAGLYGYTF	TGTGCCAGCAGCTTAGGAGCGGGCCTGTATGGCTACACCTTC
TRBV9	.	TRBD1	TRBJ2-1	CASSVGRGQPPEQFF	TGTGCCAGCAGCGTCGGCAGGGGACAGCCCCCCGAGCAGTTCTTC
TRBV7-2	once	.	TRBJ2-2	CASSFGGTGELFF	TGTGCCAGCAGCTTCGGGGGCACCGGGGAGCTGTTTTTT
TRBV11-3	.	.	TRBJ2-1	CASSPGPGGHNEQFF	TGTGCCAGCAGCCCGGGCCCAGGAGGGCACAATGAGCAGTTCTTC
TRBV21-1	.	.	TRBJ1-1	CASSAQAGEGDAEAFF	TGTGCCAGCAGCGCTCAAGCGGGGGAGGGCGACGCTGAAGCTTTCTTT
TRBV9	.	.	TRBJ1-2	CASTGPAGYGYTF	TGTGCCAGCACCGGCCCTGCAGGGTATGGCTACACCTTC
TRBV28	.	.	TRBJ2-7	CASGFGPRDSDF	TGTGCCAGCGGCTTTGGACCCCGGGACTCCGACTTC
TRBV28	once	TRBD1	TRBJ2-7	CASSVSQGPSLGQYF	TGTGCCAGCAGTGTGTCACAGGGGCCGTCCCTAGGGCAGTACTTC
TRBV6-2/TRBV6-3	.	.	TRBJ1-1	CASSPMGQEYMNTEAFF	TGTGCCAGCAGCCCTATGGGTCAGGAATACATGAACACTGAAGCTTTCTTT
TRBV5-1	.	.	TRBJ1-1	CASSSKAGERAEAFF	TGCGCCAGCAGCTCAAAAGCAGGGGAGAGGGCTGAAGCTTTCTTT
TRBV27	.	.	TRBJ1-5	CASGLPGSQPQHF	TGTGCCAGCGGCCTTCCGGGGTCCCAGCCCCAGCATTTT
TRBV7-2	once	.	TRBJ2-7	CASSLLRGAYSYEQYF	TGTGCCAGCAGCCTACTACGGGGGGCCTACTCCTACGAGCAGTACTTC
TRBV5-6	.	.	TRBJ2-2	CASSLMGAGGELFF	TGTGCCAGCAGCTTGATGGGGGCGGGCGGGGAGCTGTTTTTT
TRBV23-1	.	.	TRBJ2-7	CASSQSGSDEQYF	TGCGCCAGCAGTCAATCAGGGAGCGACGAGCAGTACTTC
TRBV28	once	TRBD1	TRBJ2-7	CATIGQGRYEQYF	TGTGCCACCATAGGACAGGGCAGGTACGAGCAGTACTTC
TRBV7-9	few	.	TRBJ1-3	CASSLTDNSGNTIYF	TGTGCCAGCAGTCTGACGGACAACTCTGGAAACACCATATATTTT
TRBV28	.	TRBD2	TRBJ2-3	CASSFSSGRAGSYF	TGTGCCAGCAGTTTCTCGAGCGGGAGGGCCGGATCTTATTTT
TRBV28	few	TRBD2	TRBJ2-2	CASSLTSGGNTGELFF	TGTGCCAGCAGTTTGACTAGCGGGGGGAACACCGGGGAGCTGTTTTTT
TRBV24-1	.	.	TRBJ1-2	CATTPPTGNYGYTF	TGTGCCACCACCCCTCCGACAGGTAACTATGGCTACACCTTC
TRBV10-3	.	TRBD1	TRBJ1-1	CAIRVTGGDNERQNTEAFF	TGTGCCATCAGAGTGACAGGGGGTGATAACGAACGCCAGAACACTGAAGCTTTCTTT
TRBV6-6	.	TRBD2	TRBJ2-1	CASSSTGGASYNEQFF	TGTGCCAGCAGCTCGACCGGGGGGGCATCCTACAATGAGCAGTTCTTC
TRBV27	few	.	TRBJ1-1	CASSLVFGGGNTEAFF	TGTGCCAGCAGTTTAGTTTTCGGGGGGGGGAACACTGAAGCTTTCTTT
TRBV14	.	.	TRBJ1-2	CASSQEDRPHYGYTF	TGTGCCAGCAGCCAAGAGGACAGACCTCACTATGGCTACACCTTC
TRBV27	.	.	TRBJ2-7	CATSPGLQGEVWHF	TGTGCCACCTCGCCAGGGTTACAGGGTGAGGTCTGGCACTTC
TRBV6-2/TRBV6-3	.	.	TRBJ1-2	CASSYGSQRLYGYTF	TGTGCCAGCAGTTACGGGTCCCAGAGGCTCTATGGCTACACCTTC
TRBV21-1	.	.	TRBJ1-6	CASSKELGVRVISPLHF	TGTGCCAGCAGCAAAGAATTAGGAGTCAGGGTAATTTCACCCCTCCACTTT
TRBV11-2	once	.	TRBJ2-7	CASSFSSYEQYF	TGTGCCAGCAGCTTCTCCTCCTACGAGCAGTACTTC
TRBV7-3	few	.	TRBJ1-1	CASSLSRRTEAFF	TGTGCCAGCAGCTTAAGCCGGAGGACTGAAGCTTTCTTT
TRBV5-4	.	TRBD2	TRBJ2-7	CASSLNPAGGGRLGRQYF	TGTGCCAGCAGCTTAAATCCCGCGGGAGGCGGGAGGCTGGGTAGGCAGTACTTC
TRBV27	.	.	TRBJ2-7	CASSLGQEFYEQYF	TGTGCCAGCAGTTTGGGCCAGGAATTCTACGAGCAGTACTTC
TRBV23-1	.	.	TRBJ2-7	CASSHIQGPQVRYEQYF	TGCGCCAGCAGTCATATCCAGGGCCCCCAGGTTCGTTACGAGCAGTACTTC
TRBV6-5	.	TRBD1	TRBJ1-1	CASSLGTVTEAFF	TGTGCCAGCAGCCTCGGGACAGTAACTGAAGCTTTCTTT
TRBV3-1/TRBV3-2	.	.	TRBJ1-2	CASSPQGGAGGYTF	TGTGCCAGCAGCCCTCAAGGGGGGGCCGGGGGCTACACCTTC
TRBV11-3	.	.	TRBJ1-1	CASSLERLGQNTEAFF	TGTGCCAGCAGCTTAGAAAGGTTGGGACAGAACACTGAAGCTTTCTTT
TRBV19	.	.	TRBJ2-6	CASSISRDTLSGANVLTF	TGTGCCAGTAGTATTAGCCGGGACACCTTGTCTGGGGCCAACGTCCTGACTTTC
TRBV28	.	.	TRBJ2-1	CASKTQLLGPRGYNEQFF	TGTGCCAGCAAAACTCAGCTGCTCGGGCCCCGGGGGTACAATGAGCAGTTCTTC
TRBV29-1	few	.	TRBJ2-1	CSLGGNNEQFF	TGCAGCCTGGGGGGAAACAATGAGCAGTTCTTC
TRBV7-8	.	TRBD1	TRBJ1-1	CASSLWPATGGRPNTEAFF	TGTGCCAGCAGCTTATGGCCCGCGACAGGGGGCCGTCCTAACACTGAAGCTTTCTTT
TRBV3-1/TRBV3-2	.	TRBD1	TRBJ1-2	CASSPGTGISYGYTF	TGTGCCAGCAGCCCGGGGACAGGGATTAGCTATGGCTACACCTTC
TRBV7-8	once	TRBD1	TRBJ1-2	CASRPTGGFYGYTF	TGTGCCAGCAGGCCGACAGGGGGGTTCTATGGCTACACCTTC
TRBV30	once	TRBD1	TRBJ2-1	CAWSVRDRATRFYNEQFF	TGTGCCTGGAGTGTAAGGGACAGGGCAACCCGCTTCTACAATGAGCAGTTCTTC
TRBV7-8	.	TRBD1	TRBJ2-3	CASSPPDRTDTQYF	TGTGCCAGCAGCCCCCCGGACAGGACAGATACGCAGTATTTT
TRBV6-1	few	TRBD2	TRBJ2-1	CASSARTRDSGNNEQFF	TGTGCCAGCAGTGCCCGAACGAGAGATAGCGGGAACAATGAGCAGTTCTTC
TRBV4-1	.	TRBD1	TRBJ2-7	CASSQEDRVGEEQYF	TGCGCCAGCAGCCAAGAGGACAGGGTCGGGGAGGAGCAGTACTTC
TRBV2	.	.	TRBJ1-4	CASSRGEKEKLFF	TGTGCCAGCAGTCGGGGGGAGAAAGAAAAACTGTTTTTT
TRBV27	.	TRBD2	TRBJ2-7	CASRPAGPRYEQYF	TGTGCCAGCAGGCCAGCGGGGCCGAGGTACGAGCAGTACTTC
TRBV2	.	.	TRBJ2-7	CASSEVADEQYF	TGTGCCAGCAGTGAAGTAGCCGACGAGCAGTACTTC
TRBV27	.	.	TRBJ1-2	CASSFWQGGGYTF	TGTGCCAGCAGTTTTTGGCAGGGAGGTGGCTACACCTTC
TRBV28	.	.	TRBJ2-3	CASSLDQGLDADTQYF	TGTGCCAGCAGTTTAGATCAGGGGCTAGATGCAGATACGCAGTATTTT
TRBV9	once	TRBD2	TRBJ2-5	CASSVGAGGAPETQYF	TGTGCCAGCAGCGTAGGCGCGGGGGGGGCCCCAGAGACCCAGTACTTC
TRBV5-6	.	.	TRBJ2-2	CASSLVSSNTGELFF	TGTGCCAGCAGCTTGGTTTCGTCGAACACCGGGGAGCTGTTTTTT
TRBV4-3	.	.	TRBJ1-2	CASSQEFPGIYTF	TGCGCCAGCAGCCAAGAGTTCCCAGGGATCTACACCTTC
TRBV3-1/TRBV3-2	.	.	TRBJ2-2	CASSQDVVLAWGELFF	TGTGCCAGCAGCCAAGATGTGGTCCTAGCGTGGGGGGAGCTGTTTTTT
TRBV7-9	.	.	TRBJ2-7	CASSLAGSNSYEQYF	TGTGCCAGCAGCTTAGCTGGGAGCAACTCCTACGAGCAGTACTTC
TRBV18	.	TRBD1	TRBJ1-3	CASSPTPGQGAGNTIYF	TGTGCCAGCTCACCCACGCCAGGACAGGGAGCTGGAAACACCATATATTTT
TRBV20-1	.	.	TRBJ1-1	CSAFLRTEAFF	TGCAGTGCTTTCCTTCGGACTGAAGCTTTCTTT